This T cell receptor beta chain is from a study of T cell clones after liver transplantation. Study at large: HCV positivity affected three of eight recipients; the rest lacked autoimmune or viral indications.

The CDR3 consists of 13 residues. V was shortened by 5 bases and J by 4 bases, with 12 bases between the two germline ends. Germline values: CDR1 LNHDA, CDR2 SQIVND (reference sequence). The repertoire was sequenced with immunoSEQ multiplex PCR; TCRdb's copy has only in-frame clones and lacks some. The sample includes about 15,000 clones, around nine tenths of them seen just once. The rearrangement uses TRBV19 and TRBJ2-7; weak D call: TRBD1 (5 bases). The sample consisted of CD8+ T cells from blood, taken before liver transplant. The receptor was derived from a human donor who received a liver transplant. The CDR3 region is CASSSDISYEQYF. The DNA for the CDR3 is TGTGCCAGTAGTTCGGACATCTCATACGAGCAGTACTTC.